The clone carrying this T cell receptor (beta chain) appeared a few times. Antigen unknown. J lost 3 bases, V lost 2 bases, and 17 bases had no gene match. From germline, CDR1 is SGHDT and CDR2 YYEEEE. CDR3 length: 19 amino acids. This record belongs to a study of T cell repertoires in cytomegalovirus infection. Looking at the study overall: Shared public TCR beta signatures pointed to both CMV infection and a matching HLA type. General study findings and limits: CMV-specific TCR beta clonotypes restricted by HLA-C dominated the ex vivo response. The cumulative frequency of public TCR beta families distinguished individuals who carried CMV together with the relevant HLA.

TCRdb analysed the reads with MiXCR anew, one entry per CDR3 protein. This table has fewer than 350,000 distinct CDR3 sequences, 17% appearing once. The TCR comes from a human donor in good health (CMV status not recorded). Some clones in this sample may be carry-over from other donors' samples. The V gene is TRBV5-6, the J gene TRBJ2-1; the match to TRBD1 covers 7 bases. Sequencing was carried out using PBMCs. For the CDR3, the DNA is TGTGCCAGCAGCTTCTTGAGGAGACAGGGAGCAATCTTCTACAATGAGCAGTTCTTC. Translating gives CASSFLRRQGAIFYNEQFF.